The next 6 T cell receptor beta chains were all read from a single sample in a study of T-cell reconstitution after alpha-beta-depleted transplantation in children. TCRbeta library preparation incorporated unique molecular identifiers. One entry per CDR3 protein results from TCRdb running MiXCR on the PCR reads. The repertoire consists of about 540,000 distinct CDR3 sequences, with roughly 18% occurring once and the leading ten covering more than 2.5%. Sequenced here: PBMCs from the stem cell graft donor, sampled from the stem cell graft. All receptors derive from a human donor who donated a stem cell graft to a child with acute lymphoblastic leukemia.

The chain uses TRBV18 and TRBJ2-2; TRBD1 agrees at 11 bases. CDR3 size: 18 residues. The ends lost 3 bases at V and 0 bases at J; junction bases unmatched: 6. Germline V CDR1 and CDR2: KGHSH, LQKENI. The CDR3 DNA reads as TGTGCCAGCTCACCGGACAGGGGGCTGACTCCGAACACCGGGGAGCTGTTTTTT. Its protein is CASSPDRGLTPNTGELFF.

In this sample, this clonotype turned up a few times. The rearrangement links TRBV4-1 to TRBJ1-2; D might be TRBD1 (6 bases). The CDR3 consists of 20 residues. V dropped 5 bases and J dropped 2 bases, with 30 bases sitting between them. The V gene's germline CDR1 is MGHRA and CDR2 YSYEKL. This CDR3 reads CASSDGRGRARNLANYGYTF. CDR3 DNA sequence: TGCGCCAGCAGCGATGGCAGGGGCAGGGCCAGAAACCTAGCCAACTATGGCTACACCTTC.

This clonotype was seen more than once but under ten times. This chain uses TRBV7-8 with TRBJ1-5; no firm D call. CDR1 is SGHVS and CDR2 is FQNEAQ in the germline V gene. This CDR3 spans 14 amino acids. Trimming pared 2 bases from V and 2 bases from J, leaving 7 bases between. CDR3 amino acids: CASSLMRGNQPQHF. DNA of the CDR3: TGTGCCAGCAGCTTAATGCGGGGCAATCAGCCCCAGCATTTT.

This chain joins TRBV4-1 and TRBJ1-2; D may be TRBD1 (5 bases). Trimming removed 8 bases at V and 3 bases at J, with 10 bases between. Germline V gene lookup returns CDR1 MGHRA and CDR2 YSYEKL. The CDR3 consists of 12 residues. CDR3 in amino acids: CASRDGDYGYTF. The DNA of the CDR3 is TGCGCCAGCCGGGACGGTGACTATGGCTACACCTTC.

The V and J genes are TRBV5-6 and TRBJ1-1; 7 bases align to TRBD1. Germline trimming cut 4 bases from V and 3 bases from J; bases unmatched to any gene: 6. The CDR3 spans 14 residues. Germline lookup yields CDR1 SGHDT and CDR2 YYEEEE. The CDR3 region is CASSHLTGYTEAFF. The DNA for the CDR3 is TGTGCCAGCAGCCACTTGACAGGGTACACTGAAGCTTTCTTT.

This clonotype was seen ten or more times. The chain couples TRBV28 to TRBJ2-1, with D possibly TRBD2 on 6 matching bases. The CDR3 is 14 amino acids. CDR1 is MDHEN, CDR2 SYDVKM, per germline. V was clipped by 4 bases and J by 4 bases, with 11 bases between them. CDR3: CASSSLGLYNEQFF. CDR3 nucleotide sequence: TGTGCCAGCAGTTCCCTTGGACTATACAATGAGCAGTTCTTC.